These T cell receptor beta chains were read from a single sample in a study of shared clonotypes between healthy human individuals. TCRdb keeps only in-frame clones here, not all; method: immunoSEQ multiplex PCR. The table lists approximately 590,000 clones, 95% of them singletons. Sequencing was carried out using naive CD8+ T cells sorted from blood. All receptors come from a woman aged 30 to 39 in good health. The CDR3 runs from the conserved cysteine through the conserved F or W. The order of the fields is V gene, J gene, CDR3 protein.

>TRBV27|TRBJ2-7
CASSPQRESAYEQYF
>TRBV28|TRBJ2-1
CANRAAGDNNEQFF
>TRBV6-6|-
CAALQEEGSEQYF
>TRBV10-2|TRBJ2-7
CASGSRDTYEQYF
>TRBV7-9|TRBJ2-3
CASSRTVAGYGTDTQYF
>TRBV19|TRBJ1-5
CASKVSSDSNQPQHF
>TRBV27|TRBJ2-7
CASSRGQTKYEQYF
>TRBV2|TRBJ2-1
CASSVGNEQFF
>TRBV5-4|TRBJ2-1
CASSLWGGTRSEEQFF
>TRBV5-1|TRBJ1-1
CASSQKTGYLTEAFF
>TRBV13|TRBJ1-1
CASSLGLAVNTEAFF
>TRBV29-1|TRBJ2-1
CSIRGESSYNEQFF